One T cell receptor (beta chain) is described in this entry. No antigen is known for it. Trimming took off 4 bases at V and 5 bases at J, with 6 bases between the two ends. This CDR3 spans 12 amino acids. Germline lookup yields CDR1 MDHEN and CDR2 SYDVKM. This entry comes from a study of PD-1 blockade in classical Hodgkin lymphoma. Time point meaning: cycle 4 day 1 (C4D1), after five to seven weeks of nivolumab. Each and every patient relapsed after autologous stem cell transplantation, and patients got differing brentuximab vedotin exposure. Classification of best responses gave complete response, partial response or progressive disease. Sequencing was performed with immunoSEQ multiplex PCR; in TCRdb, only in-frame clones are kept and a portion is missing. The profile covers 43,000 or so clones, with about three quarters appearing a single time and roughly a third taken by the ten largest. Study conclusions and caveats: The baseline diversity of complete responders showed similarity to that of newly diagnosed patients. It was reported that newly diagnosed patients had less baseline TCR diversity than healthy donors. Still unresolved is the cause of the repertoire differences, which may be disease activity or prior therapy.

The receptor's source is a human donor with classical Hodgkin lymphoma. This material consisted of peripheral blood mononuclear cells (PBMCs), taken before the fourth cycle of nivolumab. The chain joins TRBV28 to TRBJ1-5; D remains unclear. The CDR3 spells CASSSSDQPQHF. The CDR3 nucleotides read TGTGCCAGCAGTTCATCGGATCAGCCCCAGCATTTT.